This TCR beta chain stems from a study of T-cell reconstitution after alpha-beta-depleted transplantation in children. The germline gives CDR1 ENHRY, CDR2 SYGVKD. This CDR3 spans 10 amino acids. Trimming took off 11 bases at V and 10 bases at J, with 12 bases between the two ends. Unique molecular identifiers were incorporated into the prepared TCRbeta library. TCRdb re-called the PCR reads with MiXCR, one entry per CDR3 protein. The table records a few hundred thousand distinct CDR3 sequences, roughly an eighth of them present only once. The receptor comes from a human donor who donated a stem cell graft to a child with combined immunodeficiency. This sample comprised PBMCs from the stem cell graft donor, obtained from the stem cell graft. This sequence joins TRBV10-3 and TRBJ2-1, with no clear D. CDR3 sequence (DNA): TGTGCCTCCCACCGCATAGAGCAGTTCTTC. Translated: CASHRIEQFF.